This T cell receptor beta chain was profiled in a study of blood T cells in healthy people across ages. Whole-study results and caveats: Diversity was higher, and naive CD4+ cells more numerous, in long-lived donors than in aged donors.

The CDR3 is 15 residues long. V dropped 3 bases and J dropped 8; count of bases not matched to a gene: 11. CDR1 is MDHEN and CDR2 is SYDVKM in the germline V gene. A word on this clonotype: The antigen remains unidentified.

Primed by a sample-barcoded 5' primer and a J-beta primer mix, a second PCR proceeded for 7 to 11 cycles. TCRdb redid the calling of the 5' RACE reads with MiXCR, one entry per CDR3 protein. The sample has roughly 1.7 million distinct CDR3 sequences; around 36% are singletons. Samples had at least 6 million PBMCs isolated from them. The specimen was blood. This clonotype was sampled from a woman younger than 45 in good health. The chain combines TRBV28 with TRBJ1-2; the match to TRBD1 covers 8 bases. Written as DNA, the CDR3 is TGTGCCAGCAGTTTCCCCCGGACAGGGCCATGGGGCTACACCTTC. Amino acids: CASSFPRTGPWGYTF.